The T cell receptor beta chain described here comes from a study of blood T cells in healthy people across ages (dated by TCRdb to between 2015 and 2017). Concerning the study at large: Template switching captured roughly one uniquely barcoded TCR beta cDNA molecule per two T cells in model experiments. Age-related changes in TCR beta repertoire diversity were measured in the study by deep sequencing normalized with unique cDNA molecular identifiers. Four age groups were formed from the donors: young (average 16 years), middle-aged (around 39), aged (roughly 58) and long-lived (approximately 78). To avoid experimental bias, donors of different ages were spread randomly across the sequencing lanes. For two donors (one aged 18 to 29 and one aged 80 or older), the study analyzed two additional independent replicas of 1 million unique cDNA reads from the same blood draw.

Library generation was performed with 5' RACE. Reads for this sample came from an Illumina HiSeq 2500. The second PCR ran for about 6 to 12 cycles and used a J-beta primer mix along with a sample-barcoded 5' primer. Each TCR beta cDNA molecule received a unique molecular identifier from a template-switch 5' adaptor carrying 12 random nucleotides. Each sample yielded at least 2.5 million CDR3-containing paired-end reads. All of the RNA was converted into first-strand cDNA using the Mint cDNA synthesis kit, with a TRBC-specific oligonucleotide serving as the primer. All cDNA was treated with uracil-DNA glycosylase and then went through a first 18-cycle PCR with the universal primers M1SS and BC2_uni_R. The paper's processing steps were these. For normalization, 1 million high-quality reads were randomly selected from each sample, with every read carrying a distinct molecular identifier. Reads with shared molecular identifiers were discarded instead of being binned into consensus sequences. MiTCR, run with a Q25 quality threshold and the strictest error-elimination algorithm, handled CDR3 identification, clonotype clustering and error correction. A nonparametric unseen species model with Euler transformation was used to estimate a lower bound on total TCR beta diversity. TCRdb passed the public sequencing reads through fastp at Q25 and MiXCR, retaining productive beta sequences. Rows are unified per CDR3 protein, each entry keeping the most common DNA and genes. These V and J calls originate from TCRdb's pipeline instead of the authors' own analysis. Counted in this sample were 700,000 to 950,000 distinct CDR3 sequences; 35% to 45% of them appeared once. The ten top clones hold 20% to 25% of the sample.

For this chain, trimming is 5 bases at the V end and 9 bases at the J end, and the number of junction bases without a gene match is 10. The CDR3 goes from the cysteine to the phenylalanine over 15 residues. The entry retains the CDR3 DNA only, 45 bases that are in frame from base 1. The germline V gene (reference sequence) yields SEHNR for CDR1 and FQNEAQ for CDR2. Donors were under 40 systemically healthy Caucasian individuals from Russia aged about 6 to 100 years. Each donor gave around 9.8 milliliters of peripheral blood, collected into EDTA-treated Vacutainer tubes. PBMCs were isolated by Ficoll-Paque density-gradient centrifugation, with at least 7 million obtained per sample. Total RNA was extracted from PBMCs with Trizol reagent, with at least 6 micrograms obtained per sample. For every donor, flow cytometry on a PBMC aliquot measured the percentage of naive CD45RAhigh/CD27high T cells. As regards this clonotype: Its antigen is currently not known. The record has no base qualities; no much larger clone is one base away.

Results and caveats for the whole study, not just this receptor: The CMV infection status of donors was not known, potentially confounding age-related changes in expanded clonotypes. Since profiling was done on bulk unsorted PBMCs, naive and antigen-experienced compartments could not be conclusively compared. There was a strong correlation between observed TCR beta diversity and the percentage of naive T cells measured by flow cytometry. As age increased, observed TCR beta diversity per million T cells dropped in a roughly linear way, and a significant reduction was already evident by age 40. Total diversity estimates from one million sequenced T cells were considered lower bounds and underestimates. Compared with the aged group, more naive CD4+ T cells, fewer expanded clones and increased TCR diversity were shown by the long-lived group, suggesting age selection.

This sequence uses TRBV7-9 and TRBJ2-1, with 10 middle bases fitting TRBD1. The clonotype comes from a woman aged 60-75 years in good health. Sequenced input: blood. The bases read TGTGCCAGCAGCCTAGGGGGACAGGGGTCGAGTGAGCAGTTCTTC. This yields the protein CASSLGGQGSSEQFF.